Reported below is one T cell receptor beta chain. This clone came up once. What this receptor recognizes is not known. There are no base qualities to consult, and no much larger clone falls within one base. This sample was included in a study of blood T cell repertoires in COVID-19 (TCRdb year 2020). Regarding the study in general: The collaborator samples originated in the United States, Italy and Spain and spanned the acute and convalescent phases of COVID-19. The prospective study material was composed of cDNA or gDNA derived from T cells, B-cell-depleted T cells, or PBMCs. Deeply sampled blood TCRbeta repertoires from subjects exposed to, actively infected with, or recovered from COVID-19 were included in the dataset. The repertoires were released in a freely available public database meant as a resource for research on the immune response to SARS-CoV-2. The samples were drawn from two sources: the first 160 participants of the ongoing ImmuneRACE study, and 1,000 to 1,500 subjects contributed by 6 global collaborators. The sample metadata nearly always contained a de-identified subject ID, COVID-19 status, age in years and sex. Where available, HLA class I and class II types were obtained from metadata supplied by the sample provider rather than from assay-based typing.

CDR1 and CDR2 were assigned from the germline V gene as ENHRY and SYGVKD. Including the terminal cysteine and phenylalanine, the CDR3 comprises 12 residues. This entry keeps only the CDR3 DNA: 36 bases, framed from base 1. V drops 6 bases and J drops 4 bases, leaving 6 bases in between. The immunoSEQ Assay, a bias-controlled multiplex PCR, was used to amplify TCRbeta CDR3 regions from genomic DNA. In the original analysis: Nucleated cell counts per sample were estimated from amplification of reference gene primers within the assay. Sequence reads were collapsed and filtered to measure the absolute abundance of every unique TCRbeta CDR3 rearrangement. For each sample, productive Simpson clonality was calculated as the square root of Simpson's diversity index across productive rearrangements. TCRdb took this table from immuneACCESS and kept in-frame rearrangements with V and J called. Such tables lack part of the clones; where checked against another copy, unresolved V genes explain under half of the gap, and the rest is unexplained. D and trimming come from the DNA, and the V and J calls and clone size come from that table. Here the sample has roughly 78,000 clones; around 80% occur a single time. 9.5% to 15% of the sample is in the top ten clones.

Here is what the overall study found, with its caveats: Clinical and demographic metadata were provided uncurated, with the amount varying by source and participant.

At one collaborating source in Seattle, patients were enrolled during active infection and were followed longitudinally through the course of disease. Collaborating institutions collected whole blood in K2EDTA tubes following their own protocols. For TCRbeta analysis, collaborators shipped samples in one of three forms: frozen whole blood, isolated PBMCs, or DNA extracted from either of those sample types. The specimen sequenced was peripheral blood. This TCR was sampled from a man in his fifties with COVID-19, enrolled during active disease. Recombination joined TRBV10-3 with TRBJ2-2, with a weak D call of TRBD2 (5 bases match). The CDR3 reads CAIRGGTGELFF. Here is the DNA: TGTGCCATCAGAGGAGGCACCGGGGAGCTGTTTTTT.